This is a list of T cell receptor beta chains from one sample in a study of blood T cell repertoires in COVID-19. The protocol was immunoSEQ multiplex PCR, while the TCRdb copy is restricted to in-frame clones and leaves out a portion. This table holds roughly 20,000 clones, roughly 90% found once. What was sequenced was peripheral blood. These receptors all stem from a human donor in a cohort sampled during active COVID-19. Both conserved end residues are part of each CDR3. The D gene is left open where the match is weak. The size of a clone is reported for some rows only, either as once, few or many, or as a class for expanded clones.

TRBJ2-7,TRBV9,few,TRBD1,CASSVGTGALRGSYEQYF,TGTGCCAGCAGCGTAGGGACAGGGGCACTCCGGGGCTCCTACGAGCAGTACTTC
TRBJ1-1,TRBV4-1,few,TRBD1,CASSVRQGLNTEAFF,TGCGCCAGCAGCGTACGACAGGGGTTGAACACTGAAGCTTTCTTT
TRBJ2-6,TRBV5-1,NA,TRBD1,CASRGTGGSGANVLTF,TGCGCCAGCAGAGGGACAGGGGGTTCTGGGGCCAACGTCCTGACTTTC
TRBJ1-5,TRBV21-1,NA,NA,CASSKAHDRCPYSNQPQHF,TGTGCCAGCAGCAAGGCACACGACAGGTGTCCTTATAGCAATCAGCCCCAGCATTTT
TRBJ1-2,TRBV11-2,once,TRBD1,CASSYTDRDRGYGYTF,TGTGCCAGCAGCTATACAGACAGGGATCGGGGCTATGGCTACACCTTC
TRBJ2-5,TRBV18,NA,NA,CASSPRFQDSSTKETQYF,TGTGCCAGCTCACCACGATTCCAGGACTCAAGCACCAAAGAGACCCAGTACTTC
TRBJ2-2,TRBV4-1,NA,TRBD1,CASSPLPGQGSTGELFF,TGCGCCAGCAGCCCCCTCCCGGGACAGGGTTCAACCGGGGAGCTGTTTTTT
TRBJ1-1,TRBV10-3,once,TRBD1,CAIRDGQGAIRTEAFF,TGTGCCATCAGAGATGGACAGGGGGCGATTCGGACTGAAGCTTTCTTT
TRBJ2-3,TRBV18,once,TRBD2,CASSGRSGGASTDTQYF,TGTGCCAGCTCAGGTCGGAGCGGGGGCGCTAGCACAGATACGCAGTATTTT
TRBJ2-3,TRBV29-1,NA,TRBD1,CSVEFGQGATDTQYF,TGCAGCGTTGAATTTGGACAGGGGGCGACAGATACGCAGTATTTT
TRBJ2-1,TRBV4-2,NA,TRBD2,CASSHQAGPSYNEQFF,TGTGCCAGCAGCCACCAAGCGGGGCCTTCCTACAATGAGCAGTTCTTC
TRBJ2-7,TRBV5-6,large,TRBD2,CASSSGEAGDPYEQYF,TGTGCCAGCAGCTCGGGGGAAGCGGGGGATCCCTACGAGCAGTACTTC
TRBJ1-4,TRBV14,few,NA,CASSQGGGDEKLFF,TGTGCCAGCAGCCAAGGGGGCGGTGATGAAAAACTGTTTTTT
TRBJ1-5,TRBV6-5,NA,TRBD1,CASSKGTASNQPQHF,TGTGCCAGCAGTAAGGGGACAGCGAGCAATCAGCCCCAGCATTTT
TRBJ2-5,TRBV25-1,NA,TRBD2,CASRGGGQETQYF,TGTGCCAGCAGAGGCGGGGGACAAGAGACCCAGTACTTC
TRBJ1-1,TRBV10-1,once,NA,CASSDPFRGDTEAFF,TGCGCCAGCAGTGACCCCTTCCGGGGGGACACTGAAGCTTTCTTT
TRBJ2-5,TRBV21-1,NA,NA,CAILVVRQGKEETQYF,TGTGCCATCCTGGTGGTCAGACAGGGGAAGGAAGAGACCCAGTACTTC
TRBJ2-1,TRBV29-1,NA,NA,CSVHRVGHNEQFF,TGCAGCGTCCACAGGGTGGGTCACAATGAGCAGTTCTTC
TRBJ1-1,TRBV9,once,NA,CASSVGQSYTEAFF,TGTGCCAGCAGCGTAGGGCAGTCCTACACTGAAGCTTTCTTT
TRBJ1-1,TRBV20-1,NA,NA,CSASSGRRNTEAFF,TGCAGTGCTAGTAGCGGCAGGCGGAACACTGAAGCTTTCTTT
TRBJ1-6,TRBV6-5,NA,NA,CASSSTSTYNSPLHF,TGTGCCAGCAGTTCGACAAGCACCTATAATTCACCCCTCCACTTT
TRBJ2-5,TRBV30,NA,TRBD2,CAWSVGPFPGLAGDRQETQYF,TGTGCCTGGAGTGTAGGTCCCTTCCCGGGACTAGCGGGGGACCGACAAGAGACCCAGTACTTC
TRBJ2-2,TRBV6-5,once,TRBD2,CASRGSGGATGELFF,TGTGCCAGCAGAGGTAGCGGGGGGGCCACCGGGGAGCTGTTTTTT
TRBJ1-4,TRBV6-5,NA,NA,CASSYVSGMYEKLFF,TGTGCCAGCAGTTACGTTTCAGGGATGTATGAAAAACTGTTTTTT
TRBJ1-1,TRBV11-3,once,NA,CASSEQGTEAFF,TGTGCCAGCAGCGAGCAGGGCACTGAAGCTTTCTTT
TRBJ2-1,TRBV10-1,NA,TRBD2,CASSSSGSYNEQFF,TGCGCCAGCAGTTCTAGCGGGAGTTACAATGAGCAGTTCTTC
TRBJ2-7,TRBV7-6,NA,TRBD2,CASSQPAVLAGGREQYF,TGTGCCAGCAGCCAGCCTGCGGTACTAGCGGGGGGGCGAGAGCAGTACTTC
TRBJ1-1,TRBV5-4,NA,TRBD1,CASSLWSGTGLNTEAFF,TGTGCCAGCAGCTTATGGTCCGGGACAGGGTTGAACACTGAAGCTTTCTTT
TRBJ2-2,TRBV7-6,NA,NA,CASSRDRDYTGELFF,TGTGCCAGCAGCCGAGACAGGGACTACACCGGGGAGCTGTTTTTT
TRBJ2-5,TRBV5-1,NA,NA,CASSTGTLQETQYF,TGCGCCAGCAGCACAGGGACACTCCAAGAGACCCAGTACTTC
TRBJ2-3,TRBV9,NA,NA,CASSSVEADTQYF,TGTGCCAGCAGCTCAGTTGAGGCAGATACGCAGTATTTT
TRBJ1-3,TRBV7-8,NA,TRBD1,CASRKDRVSGNTIYF,TGTGCCAGCAGGAAGGACAGGGTCTCTGGAAACACCATATATTTT
TRBJ1-5,TRBV6-6,NA,NA,CASSYTSQTSNQPQHF,TGTGCCAGCAGTTACACCTCACAGACTAGCAATCAGCCCCAGCATTTT
TRBJ1-1,TRBV11-2,NA,NA,CASSIIGHEAFF,TGTGCCAGCAGCATCATTGGGCATGAAGCTTTCTTT
TRBJ1-5,TRBV19,NA,NA,CASATEGNQPQHF,TGTGCCAGCGCGACAGAGGGCAATCAGCCCCAGCATTTT
TRBJ2-3,TRBV27,NA,TRBD2,CASSLSVSGSLAGSSTDTQYF,TGTGCCAGCAGTTTATCGGTTTCTGGATCACTAGCGGGGTCTAGCACAGATACGCAGTATTTT
TRBJ1-1,TRBV18,NA,NA,CASSPREENTEAFF,TGTGCCAGCTCACCAAGAGAGGAGAACACTGAAGCTTTCTTT
TRBJ1-4,TRBV4-1,NA,TRBD1,CASSKGGRATNEKLFF,TGCGCCAGCAGTAAAGGGGGCCGGGCAACTAATGAAAAACTGTTTTTT
TRBJ1-1,TRBV6-5,once,TRBD1,CASSYWKGQEEAFF,TGTGCCAGCAGTTACTGGAAGGGACAGGAAGAAGCTTTCTTT
TRBJ2-7,TRBV6-5,NA,NA,CASSSIRGRAYEQYF,TGTGCCAGCAGTTCGATCAGGGGCCGGGCCTACGAGCAGTACTTC
TRBJ2-5,TRBV5-4,NA,NA,CASRWRVEETQYF,TGTGCCAGCAGATGGAGGGTAGAAGAGACCCAGTACTTC
TRBJ1-2,TRBV3-1/TRBV3-2,NA,NA,CASSQVRGGYGYTF,TGTGCCAGCAGCCAAGTCAGGGGTGGGTATGGCTACACCTTC